What follows are 15 T cell receptor beta chains derived from one specimen sequenced in a study of OX40 agonist ivuxolimab in advanced cancers. Only in-frame clones appear in the TCRdb table, and some are missing; sequencing was by immunoSEQ multiplex PCR. The sample has 35,000 to 45,000 clones; 91% are singletons. The specimen comprised CD4+ or CD8+ T cells sorted from blood, sampled in a trial of the OX40 agonist ivuxolimab. These receptor sequences come from an adult with an advanced solid tumor such as melanoma, head and neck, liver or kidney cancer.

The chain is built from TRBV6-5 and TRBJ2-1; D is uncertain. Deletions cut 5 bases from V and 0 bases from J, with 11 bases between. The CDR3 loop spans 15 amino acids. CDR1 MNHEY and CDR2 SVGAGI come from the germline V gene. CDR3 sequence reads: CASSPDLSSYNEQFF. The CDR3 DNA sequence: TGTGCCAGCAGTCCGGACCTGAGCTCCTACAATGAGCAGTTCTTC.

J is TRBJ2-1 and V is TRBV29-1, with 10 bases identical to TRBD2. The CDR3 loop spans 13 amino acids. V gave up 6 bases and J gave up 5 bases; unmatched junction bases: 4. Germline CDR1 and CDR2: SQVTM and ANQGSEA. The CDR3 DNA follows: TGCAGCGTCCTAGCGGGGGTCGACAATGAGCAGTTCTTC. This gives the protein CSVLAGVDNEQFF.

The V gene is TRBV7-3, the J gene TRBJ2-3; no clear D gene. The CDR3 extends over 17 amino acids. Trimming removed 2 bases at V and 0 bases at J, with 15 bases between. Germline V lookup: CDR1 SGHTA, CDR2 FQGTGA. The CDR3 protein is CASSLRGSWLSTDTQYF. The CDR3 DNA sequence: TGTGCCAGCAGCTTACGCGGTTCGTGGCTCAGCACAGATACGCAGTATTTT.

This chain uses TRBV9 with TRBJ1-1, with 7 bases that match TRBD1. The CDR3 has 12 residues. J lost 4 bases, V lost 4 bases, and 1 base had no gene match. CDR1 is SGDLS, CDR2 YYNGEE, per germline. Written as DNA, the CDR3 is TGTGCCAGCAGCCAGGGGGGCACTGAAGCTTTCTTT. The encoded protein is CASSQGGTEAFF.

The chain combines TRBV11-2 with TRBJ2-7, with 7 bases lining up with TRBD2. This CDR3 region has 12 residues. Germline values: CDR1 SGHAT, CDR2 FQNNGV. V lost 6 bases and J lost 3; bases outside the gene matches: 2. This CDR3 reads CASRTSDYEQYF. CDR3 bases: TGTGCCAGCAGAACTAGCGACTACGAGCAGTACTTC.

The chain couples TRBV19 to TRBJ2-6; the match to TRBD1 covers 8 bases. In germline, CDR1 is LNHDA, CDR2 SQIVND (reference sequence). Trimming cost V 8 bases and J 3 bases; bases outside gene matches: 6. The CDR3 is 15 residues long. In DNA, the CDR3 is TGTGCCAGTGGACAGGGATTCTTTGGGGCCAACGTCCTGACTTTC. Protein sequence: CASGQGFFGANVLTF.

V usage is TRBV5-8 and J usage is TRBJ2-2, with TRBD1 identical over 8 bases. Losses at the gene ends were 4 bases for V and 6 bases for J; bases not matched to a gene: 8. The CDR3 is made up of 15 amino acids. The germline CDR1 and CDR2 sequences are SGHTS and YDEGEE. This CDR3 is CASSPVQGAPGELFF. The CDR3 nucleotides are TGTGCCAGCAGCCCTGTGCAGGGGGCGCCCGGGGAGCTGTTTTTT.

This chain links TRBV5-1 with TRBJ2-2; the D gene is possibly TRBD1 (5 bases). V lost 4 bases, J lost 0 bases, and 10 bases lay in between. CDR3 length equals 15 residues. CDR1 SGHRS and CDR2 YFSETQ come from the germline V gene. DNA for the CDR3: TGCGCCAGCAGCCATCTCAGGGCGAACACCGGGGAGCTGTTTTTT. Amino acids: CASSHLRANTGELFF. The whole variable domain, remainder taken from reference TRBV5-1 and TRBJ2-2, is KAGVTQTPRYLIKTRGQQVTLSCSPISGHRSVSWYQQTPGQGLQFLFEYFSETQRNKGNFPGRFSGRQFSNSRSEMNVSTLELGDSALYLCASSHLRANTGELFFGEGSRLTVL.

The V and J genes are TRBV19 and TRBJ1-2; TRBD1 might be the D (6 bases). The CDR3 is 13 amino acids. V lost 7 bases and J lost 3, with 12 bases in between. Germline V gene data show CDR1 as LNHDA and CDR2 as SQIVND (reference sequence). The CDR3 region has the DNA TGTGCCAGTACAACTCAGGGGTACTATGGCTACACCTTC. Protein product: CASTTQGYYGYTF.

This sequence joins TRBV11-2 and TRBJ2-2; D is unresolved. This CDR3 is 14 amino acids long. V dropped 1 base and J dropped 2 bases, with 5 bases sitting between them. The germline CDR1 and CDR2 sequences are SGHAT and FQNNGV. The CDR3 DNA reads as TGTGCCAGCAGCTTAGGCTTTAACACCGGGGAGCTGTTTTTT. Its protein product is CASSLGFNTGELFF.

The rearrangement joins TRBV5-4 to TRBJ2-1; tentative D call: TRBD1 (5 bases). Germline V CDR1 and CDR2: SGHNT, YYREEE (reference sequence). The ends were cut back, 3 bases at V and 2 bases at J, with 9 bases in the middle. The CDR3 is made up of 14 amino acids. The CDR3 DNA reads TGTGCCAGCAGCTCGGAAGGGGCCTACAATGAGCAGTTCTTC. Translation: CASSSEGAYNEQFF.

This sequence joins TRBV9 and TRBJ2-5; TRBD1 matches at 9 bases. Germline V gives CDR1 SGDLS, CDR2 YYNGEE. This CDR3 comprises 14 residues. The ends lost 4 bases at V and 5 bases at J; junction bases unmatched: 6. Here the CDR3 DNA reads TGTGCCAGCAGCAAACAGGGGGCTCGGGAGACCCAGTACTTC. Translated, it gives CASSKQGARETQYF.

The CDR3 region is CASSFGTGGPYEQYF. Here the CDR3 DNA reads TGTGCCAGCAGCTTTGGGACAGGGGGTCCCTACGAGCAGTACTTC. The chain has TRBV7-2 and TRBJ2-7, with 11 bases fitting TRBD1. V shed 3 bases, J shed 2 bases, and the junction held 3 bases outside the gene matches. This CDR3 contains 15 residues. Germline V gene sequence: CDR1 SGHTA, CDR2 FQGNSA.

The chain joins TRBV4-1 to TRBJ2-2; tentatively, D is TRBD2 (6 bases). The CDR3 is 16 amino acids. Germline V lookup: CDR1 MGHRA, CDR2 YSYEKL. Trimming stripped 0 bases from V and 7 bases from J, with 15 bases between. CDR3 residues: CASSQERPGVYGELFF. CDR3 in DNA: TGCGCCAGCAGCCAAGAACGCCCGGGAGTTTACGGGGAGCTGTTTTTT.

The CDR3 nucleotides are TGCGCCAGCAGCCAAACCCTAGCGGGAGCCCCATACGAGCAGTACTTC. Translating it yields CASSQTLAGAPYEQYF. The chain recombines TRBV4-3 with TRBJ2-7, with 10 nucleotides matching TRBD2. The germline gives CDR1 LGHNA, CDR2 YSLEER. J gave up 4 bases and V 2 bases, and 8 bases lay outside the gene matches. This CDR3 has 16 amino acids.